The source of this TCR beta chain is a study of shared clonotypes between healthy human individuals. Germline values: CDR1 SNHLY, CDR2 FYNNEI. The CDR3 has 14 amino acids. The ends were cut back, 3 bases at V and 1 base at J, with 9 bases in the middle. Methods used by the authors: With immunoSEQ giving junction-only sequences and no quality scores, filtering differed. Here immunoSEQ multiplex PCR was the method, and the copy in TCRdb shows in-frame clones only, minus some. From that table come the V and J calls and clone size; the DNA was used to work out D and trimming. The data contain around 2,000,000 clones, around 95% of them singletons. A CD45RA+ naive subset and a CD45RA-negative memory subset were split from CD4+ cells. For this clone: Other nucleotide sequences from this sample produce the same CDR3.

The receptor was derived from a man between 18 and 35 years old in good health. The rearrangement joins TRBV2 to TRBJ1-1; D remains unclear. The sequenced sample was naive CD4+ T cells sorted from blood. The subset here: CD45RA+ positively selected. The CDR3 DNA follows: TGTGCCAGCAGTGAGCGCGTGGGGAACACTGAAGCTTTCTTT. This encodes CASSERVGNTEAFF.